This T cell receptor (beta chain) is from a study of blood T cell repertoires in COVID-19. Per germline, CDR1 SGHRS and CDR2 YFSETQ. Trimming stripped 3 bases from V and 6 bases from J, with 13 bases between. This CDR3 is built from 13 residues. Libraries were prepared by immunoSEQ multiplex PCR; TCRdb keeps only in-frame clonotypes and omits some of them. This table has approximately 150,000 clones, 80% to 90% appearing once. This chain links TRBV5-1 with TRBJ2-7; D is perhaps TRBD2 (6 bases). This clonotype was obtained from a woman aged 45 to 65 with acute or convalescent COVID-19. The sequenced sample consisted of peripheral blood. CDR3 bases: TGCGCCAGCAGCTCAGGCAGCGGGCCCGAGCAGTACTTC. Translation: CASSSGSGPEQYF. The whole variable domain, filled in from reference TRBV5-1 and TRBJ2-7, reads KAGVTQTPRYLIKTRGQQVTLSCSPISGHRSVSWYQQTPGQGLQFLFEYFSETQRNKGNFPGRFSGRQFSNSRSEMNVSTLELGDSALYLCASSSGSGPEQYFGPGTRLTVT.